This paragraph covers one T cell receptor (beta chain) sequence. The sample comes from a study of siplizumab effects on memory and regulatory T cells. The CDR3 contains 13 residues. Germline assignment: CDR1 LNHDA and CDR2 SQIVND (reference sequence). V was trimmed by 6 bases and J by 4 bases, leaving 12 bases between them. The method was immunoSEQ multiplex PCR; TCRdb's version includes in-frame clones alone and lacks a portion of them. The data contain roughly 100,000 clones, about 90% of them singletons. The sequence was collected from a human donor in good health. This sequence joins TRBV19 and TRBJ2-5; possible D gene TRBD2, 5 bases. Sequencing input: CD4+ T cells sorted from blood. CDR3 coding DNA: TGTGCCAGTAGGCTCGGGGTGGGAGAGACCCAGTACTTC. Amino acid sequence: CASRLGVGETQYF. Together with reference TRBV19 and TRBJ2-5, the CDR3 gives the full variable domain: DGGITQSPKYLFRKEGQNVTLSCEQNLNHDAMYWYRQDPGQGLRLIYYSQIVNDFQKGDIAEGYSVSREKKESFPLTVTSAQKNPTAFYLCASRLGVGETQYFGPGTRLLVL.